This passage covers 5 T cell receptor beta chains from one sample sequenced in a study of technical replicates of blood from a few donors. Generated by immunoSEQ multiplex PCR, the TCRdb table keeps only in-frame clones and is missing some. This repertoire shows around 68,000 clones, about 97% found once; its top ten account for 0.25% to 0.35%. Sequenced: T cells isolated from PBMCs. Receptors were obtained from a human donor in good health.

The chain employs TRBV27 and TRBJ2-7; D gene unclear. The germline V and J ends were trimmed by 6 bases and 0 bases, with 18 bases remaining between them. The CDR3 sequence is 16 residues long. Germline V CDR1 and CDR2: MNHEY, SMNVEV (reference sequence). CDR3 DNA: TGTGCCAGCAGCCTCGAGTCCCTACACAGCTCCTACGAGCAGTACTTC. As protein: CASSLESLHSSYEQYF.

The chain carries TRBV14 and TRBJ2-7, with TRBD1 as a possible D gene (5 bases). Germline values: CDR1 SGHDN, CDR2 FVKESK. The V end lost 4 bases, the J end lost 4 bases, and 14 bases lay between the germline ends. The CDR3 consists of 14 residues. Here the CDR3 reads CASSPDTLGYEQYF. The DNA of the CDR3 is TGTGCCAGCAGCCCGGACACTTTAGGGTACGAGCAGTACTTC.

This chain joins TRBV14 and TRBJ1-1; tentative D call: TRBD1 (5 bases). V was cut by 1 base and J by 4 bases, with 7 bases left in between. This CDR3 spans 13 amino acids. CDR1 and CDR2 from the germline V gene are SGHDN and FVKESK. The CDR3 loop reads CASSQGRGTEAFF. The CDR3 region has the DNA TGTGCCAGCAGCCAAGGGAGGGGCACTGAAGCTTTCTTT.

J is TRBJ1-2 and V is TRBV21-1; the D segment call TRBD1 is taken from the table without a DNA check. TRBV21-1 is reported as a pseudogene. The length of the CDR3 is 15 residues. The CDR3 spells CASSSQDRVHYGYTF. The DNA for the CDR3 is TGTGCCAGCAGCAGCCAAGACAGGGTCCACTATGGCTACACCTTC.

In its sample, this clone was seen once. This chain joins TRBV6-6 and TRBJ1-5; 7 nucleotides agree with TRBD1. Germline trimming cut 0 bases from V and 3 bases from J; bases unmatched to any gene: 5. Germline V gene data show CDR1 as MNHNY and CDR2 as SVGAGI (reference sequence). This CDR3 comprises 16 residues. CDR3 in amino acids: CASSYSGQANNQPQHF. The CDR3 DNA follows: TGTGCCAGCAGTTACTCCGGACAGGCTAACAATCAGCCCCAGCATTTT.